This TCR beta chain comes out of a study of T cell responses to AZD1222 COVID-19 vaccine. Note on this clone: Its target is unknown.

Trimming at V came to 4 bases and at J to 6 bases, leaving 9 bases not matched to a gene. The CDR3 loop spans 14 amino acids. The germline gives CDR1 SQVTM, CDR2 ANQGSEA. Clones were read by immunoSEQ multiplex PCR, and TCRdb kept only the in-frame ones, dropping some. This sample yields 95,000 to 130,000 clones, of which approximately 90% are seen a single time; 1.6% belongs to the top ten. Broader study findings: Donors were largely white British and mainly female; clonal diversity was possibly underestimated.

The receptor was isolated from an adult who received the AZD1222 COVID-19 vaccine. The J gene is TRBJ2-3, the V gene TRBV29-1, with 8 nucleotides matching TRBD2. The sample in question was peripheral blood, obtained 28 days after the second AZD1222 dose. The CDR3 loop reads CSVAERERGDTQYF. For the CDR3, the DNA is TGCAGCGTTGCGGAGCGGGAGAGAGGGGATACGCAGTATTTT.